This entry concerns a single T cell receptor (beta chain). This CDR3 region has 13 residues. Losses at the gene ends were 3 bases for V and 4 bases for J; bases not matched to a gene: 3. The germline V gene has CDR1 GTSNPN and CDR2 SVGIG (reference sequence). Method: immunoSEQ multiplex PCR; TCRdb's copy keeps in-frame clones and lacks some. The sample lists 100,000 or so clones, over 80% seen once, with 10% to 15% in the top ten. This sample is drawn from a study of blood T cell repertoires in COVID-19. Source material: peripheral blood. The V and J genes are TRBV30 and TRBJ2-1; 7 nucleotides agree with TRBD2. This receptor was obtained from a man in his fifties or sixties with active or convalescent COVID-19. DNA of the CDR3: TGTGCCTGGAGATCGGGGGGATACAATGAGCAGTTCTTC. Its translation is CAWRSGGYNEQFF.